Reported below is one TCR beta chain. These data belong to a study of blood T cell repertoires in COVID-19. Study information: Acute and convalescent COVID-19 specimens originated in the United States, Italy and Spain. PBMCs, B-cell-depleted T cells, or T cells provided the cDNA or gDNA that made up the material.

Original handling: Researchers report that nucleated cell counts were estimated from reference gene primer amplification. Repertoires were generated with immunoSEQ multiplex PCR, while TCRdb's copy carries only in-frame clones and drops some. That table gives V, J and clone size, and the DNA gave D and trimming. This sample has 150,000 to 200,000 clones, with approximately 92% found just once. Looked up from germline, CDR1 is KGHDR and CDR2 is SFDVKD. This CDR3 region has 12 residues. V shed 9 bases and J shed 5 bases, with 11 bases lying between them. Input material: peripheral blood. The chain uses TRBV24-1 and TRBJ2-3; D not certain. This TCR came from a woman in her forties or fifties with acute or convalescent COVID-19. The CDR3: CATSSVEDTQYF. Written as DNA, the CDR3 is TGTGCCACCTCCTCGGTCGAAGATACGCAGTATTTT.